These T cell receptor beta chains were read from a single sample in a study of beta chain features in type 1 diabetes. Assay used: immunoSEQ multiplex PCR; TCRdb lists only in-frame clones, some missing. The sample lists roughly 230,000 clones, 7.5% to 10% seen once, with around 0.037% in the top ten. The sequenced sample consisted of naive CD4+ T cells from blood. The receptors stem from a woman aged 18-29 years in good health. Both conserved end residues are part of each CDR3.

>TRBV18
CASSPQDRDGYEQYF
>TRBV14
CASSHSSGYTDTQYF
>TRBV9
CASSVGGSYNEQFF
>TRBV2
CASRSDRAGNYGYTF
>TRBV10-2
CASIPSPDNEQFF
>TRBV11-1
CASTSVGLTDTQYF
>TRBV5-1
CASSLGLAGGPSNEQFF
>TRBV5-6
CASSYRQVAPPRTQYF
>TRBV6-1
CASSRAGSGESPLHF
>TRBV30
CAWRAPPGGAGYGYTF
>TRBV5-4
CASSRGTSGQETQYF
>TRBV30
CAWSAGGSYTF
>TRBV25-1
CASSDTTGITDTQYF
>TRBV19
CASSIKAGSIAGGPGEQYF
>TRBV11-2
CASSLAGGKDYGYTF
>TRBV19
CASSGRGAETQYF
>TRBV2
CASRENGEDPEAFF
>TRBV10-3
CAISAPRGERNEQFF
>TRBV1
CTTTRGPSGISPNEQFF
>TRBV4-1
CASSPLPGQEAFF
>TRBV30
CAWRYSGNSNQPQHF
>TRBV11-2
CASSNGDRAKNEKLFF
>TRBV19
CGTGSNQPQHF
>TRBV5-1
CASSLVAVADTQYF
>TRBV2
CASSRTSGLGTDTQYF
>TRBV5-1
CASYRDSPASTDTQYF
>TRBV6-1
CASSRERMNTEAFF
>TRBV30
CASGHPGPYGYTF
>TRBV2
CASSYGAPGEKLFF
>TRBV9
CASSVIAPGLAGDLTYEQYF
>TRBV5-1
CASSLERRYYEQYF
>TRBV9
CASSVGPQTVTSTDTQYF
>TRBV5-4
CASSLAGALRAETQYF
>TRBV5-1
CASSITRSGANVLTF
>TRBV15
CATSRDGTGYTEAFF
>TRBV11-2
CASSLGSLDRGHEQYF
>TRBV12-5
CASGLVLAGAGEQFF
>TRBV7-9
CASSFSESANTGELFF
>TRBV6-4
CASSDGTSGDNEQFF
>TRBV7-8
CASRWTGGDYEQFF
>TRBV6-6
CASNQAGRNTEAFF
>TRBV9
CASSDAANYEQYF
>TRBV11-2
CASSTLSGAPTDTQYF
>TRBV11-2
CASSLGAGDYGYTF
>TRBV28
CASSPRFGTGVGYTF
>TRBV19
CASSGPSLVSLHF
>TRBV2
CASRLAGITDTQYF
>TRBV29-1
CSVEAGDTNTGELFF
>TRBV4-1
CASSQADWNNEQFF
>TRBV5-1
CASSPDRGDGELFF
>TRBV30
CAWQEVNEQFF
>TRBV9
CASSEGTGGQPQHF
>TRBV6-1
CASRTGLNTEAFF
>TRBV6-6
CASSTHPGTGDEQYF